What follows is one T cell receptor (beta chain) and its context. Measured with immunoSEQ multiplex PCR; TCRdb has only the in-frame clones, and not every one. This table holds 25,000 to 30,000 clones, roughly 84% found once. This record belongs to a study of T cell clonotyping in hematopoietic cell transplantation. Time point indicated: recipient sample about 28 days before transplant, after cytoreduction. Germline V gene data show CDR1 as MNHNY and CDR2 as SVGAGI (reference sequence). The CDR3 runs 15 residues. Trimming stripped 0 bases from V and 3 bases from J, with 11 bases between. Specimen: peripheral blood mononuclear cells, collected before stem cell transplant. The chain uses TRBV6-6 and TRBJ1-2; no definite D call. This sequence was found in a man aged 40-49 years with acute myeloid leukemia. Some clones in this sample may be carry-over from other donors' samples. CDR3 in amino acids: CASSYSTGGYYGYTF. CDR3 DNA: TGTGCCAGCAGTTACTCGACTGGCGGCTACTATGGCTACACCTTC.